Following are 26 T cell receptor beta chains from one sample sequenced in a study of vaccination effects on CD4 cells after COVID-19. Antigen-specific CD4+ T cells were expanded with viral peptide pools in the ViraFEST assay before sequencing. Researchers isolated CD4+ T cells once roughly ten days of culture had elapsed. What these receptors recognize is not known. Assay used: immunoSEQ multiplex PCR; TCRdb lists only in-frame clones, some missing. The sample has tens of thousands of clones; approximately 70% are singletons. This material consisted of CD4+ T cells from PBMCs cultured with HCoV-229E spike peptides, taken before COVID-19 vaccination. The origin of the receptors is a human donor who received a COVID-19 vaccine.

This rearrangement joins TRBV4-1 to TRBJ2-3; the D gene is possibly TRBD2 (7 bases). V dropped 4 bases and J dropped 2 bases, with 19 bases sitting between them. Germline V CDR1 and CDR2: MGHRA, YSYEKL. The CDR3 spans 17 residues. In DNA, the CDR3 is TGCGCCAGCAGCCCCATGACGGGGGGCTCCCCCACAGATACGCAGTATTTT. It translates to CASSPMTGGSPTDTQYF.

The rearrangement uses TRBV2 and TRBJ2-7; 11 nucleotides agree with TRBD1. The germline V gene encodes CDR1 SNHLY and CDR2 FYNNEI. The CDR3 sequence is 15 residues long. J was trimmed by 2 bases and V by 7 bases; bases with no gene match: 7. CDR3 nucleotide sequence: TGTGCCAGCATCCCGGGACAGGGGGAAACCTACGAGCAGTACTTC. Translating it yields CASIPGQGETYEQYF.

This sequence joins TRBV5-1 and TRBJ1-3, with TRBD1 matching over 10 bases. Losses at the gene ends were 0 bases for V and 5 bases for J; bases not matched to a gene: 5. Per the germline V gene, CDR1 is SGHRS and CDR2 is YFSETQ. This CDR3 contains 16 residues. CDR3 sequence: CASSLGDRGPRNTIYF. CDR3 coding DNA: TGCGCCAGCAGCTTGGGTGACAGGGGGCCACGAAACACCATATATTTT. Full variable domain (missing parts from reference TRBV5-1 and TRBJ1-3): KAGVTQTPRYLIKTRGQQVTLSCSPISGHRSVSWYQQTPGQGLQFLFEYFSETQRNKGNFPGRFSGRQFSNSRSEMNVSTLELGDSALYLCASSLGDRGPRNTIYFGEGSWLTVV.

CDR3 amino acids: CASSLILEFRVGEQFF. The CDR3 DNA is TGTGCCAGCAGTTTAATTCTTGAGTTCAGGGTGGGTGAGCAGTTCTTC. The chain carries TRBV27 and TRBJ2-1; a possible D gene is TRBD1 (5 bases). Germline loops: CDR1 MNHEY, CDR2 SMNVEV (reference sequence). This CDR3 region has 16 residues. The ends were cut back, 2 bases at V and 9 bases at J, with 20 bases in the middle.

The rearrangement links TRBV19 to TRBJ1-2, with 10 bases identical to TRBD1. This CDR3 contains 13 residues. CDR1 is LNHDA and CDR2 is SQIVND in the germline V gene (reference sequence). After removal of 5 bases from V and 6 bases from J, the junction contained 3 bases not matched to a gene. The CDR3 sequence: CASSPGTGDGYTF. CDR3 sequence (DNA): TGTGCCAGTAGTCCCGGGACAGGGGATGGCTACACCTTC.

This sequence joins TRBV5-6 and TRBJ2-1, with TRBD1 matching over 8 bases. The CDR3 contains 15 residues. V trimming: 4 bases; J trimming: 9 bases; junction bases outside the gene matches: 12. The germline V gene has CDR1 SGHDT and CDR2 YYEEEE. The CDR3 is CASSPLRQGMGEQFF. The CDR3 DNA is TGTGCCAGCAGCCCCCTCCGACAGGGGATGGGTGAGCAGTTCTTC.

The chain employs TRBV7-9 and TRBJ2-7; 11 bases are a match to TRBD2. Germline CDR1 and CDR2: SEHNR and FQNEAQ (reference sequence). This CDR3 comprises 16 residues. V dropped 0 bases and J dropped 4; count of bases not matched to a gene: 5. CDR3 amino acids: CASSLAGTSGVYEQYF. The CDR3 region has the DNA TGTGCCAGCAGCTTAGCCGGGACTAGCGGAGTATACGAGCAGTACTTC.

This clone occurred once. V usage is TRBV4-1 and J usage is TRBJ2-3, with TRBD2 identical over 16 bases. Trimming cost V 3 bases and J 0 bases; bases outside gene matches: 6. The CDR3 totals 19 residues. CDR1 is MGHRA and CDR2 is YSYEKL in the germline V gene. CDR3 nucleotides: TGCGCCAGCAGCCACGTGGGACTAGCGGGGGGGCCGAGCACAGATACGCAGTATTTT. It is translated as CASSHVGLAGGPSTDTQYF.

V gene TRBV2 combines with J gene TRBJ2-7, with D perhaps TRBD1 (5 bases). Trimming cost V 3 bases and J 2 bases, with 5 bases left between them. Per the germline V gene, CDR1 is SNHLY and CDR2 is FYNNEI. The CDR3 contains 12 residues. The CDR3 region has the DNA TGTGCCAGCAGTGACAGGGCCTACGAGCAGTACTTC. The encoded protein is CASSDRAYEQYF.

The V call is TRBV6-5, the J call TRBJ1-1; TRBD1 is a possible D gene (6 bases). CDR3 length equals 13 residues. Trimming shortened V by 8 bases and J by 6 bases, and 16 bases separated the two germline ends. Germline assignment: CDR1 MNHEY and CDR2 SVGAGI. The CDR3 region has the DNA TGTGCCAGCTTGTCCGACGGGGGCGCTGAAGCTTTCTTT. Its protein is CASLSDGGAEAFF.

The chain has TRBV10-2 and TRBJ1-4, with D maybe TRBD1 (6 bases). The CDR3 runs 18 residues. Germline assignment: CDR1 WSHSY and CDR2 SAAADI. With 4 bases removed from V and 1 base from J, the gap between germline ends came to 19 bases. The CDR3 loop is CASSAAGQGRGTNEKLFF. In DNA form, the CDR3 reads TGCGCCAGCAGTGCAGCGGGACAAGGGAGGGGAACTAATGAAAAACTGTTTTTT.

The V and J genes are TRBV5-8 and TRBJ1-2; 9 bases are shared with TRBD1. The CDR3 has 15 residues. After removal of 0 bases from V and 4 bases from J, the junction contained 4 bases not matched to a gene. CDR1 is SGHTS, CDR2 YDEGEE, per germline. CDR3 sequence (DNA): TGTGCCAGCAGCTTGGGGGGACAGGGCATCTATGGCTACACCTTC. This translates into CASSLGGQGIYGYTF.

The rearrangement joins TRBV19 to TRBJ1-5; 8 bases map to TRBD1. The V and J ends lost 6 bases and 3 bases, in that order; junction bases with no gene match: 7. CDR1 LNHDA and CDR2 SQIVND come from the germline V gene (reference sequence). The CDR3 runs 15 residues. CDR3 region: CASRRTGKYNQPQHF. The DNA of the CDR3 is TGTGCCAGTAGGAGGACAGGGAAGTACAATCAGCCCCAGCATTTT. Based on the CDR3 plus reference TRBV19 and TRBJ1-5, the full variable domain is DGGITQSPKYLFRKEGQNVTLSCEQNLNHDAMYWYRQDPGQGLRLIYYSQIVNDFQKGDIAEGYSVSREKKESFPLTVTSAQKNPTAFYLCASRRTGKYNQPQHFGDGTRLSIL.

Here the CDR3 reads CASRTGVGNYGYTF. The DNA for the CDR3 is TGTGCCAGCAGGACCGGGGTGGGAAACTATGGCTACACCTTC. The chain links TRBV6-5 to TRBJ1-2, with D unresolved. Germline lookup yields CDR1 MNHEY and CDR2 SVGAGI. V lost 6 bases and J lost 2, with 13 bases in between. This CDR3 is built from 14 residues.

This chain uses TRBV19 with TRBJ2-5; D might be TRBD2 (6 bases). Trimming left V 5 bases short and J 5 bases short, with 24 bases between. Germline CDR1 and CDR2: LNHDA and SQIVND (reference sequence). The CDR3 runs to 17 residues. CDR3 amino acids: CASSVPYSEGSRETQYF. CDR3 bases: TGTGCCAGTAGTGTCCCCTATTCGGAGGGGAGTAGGGAGACCCAGTACTTC.

This chain joins TRBV6-4 and TRBJ2-1; 7 nucleotides match TRBD1. The CDR3 spans 15 residues. With 6 bases clipped from V and 4 bases from J, the junction kept 9 bases outside the gene matches. From germline, CDR1 is MRHNA and CDR2 SNTAGT. Here the CDR3 DNA reads TGTGCCAGCAGCAACCGGGACAGCGCTTACAATGAGCAGTTCTTC. Protein sequence: CASSNRDSAYNEQFF.

The chain employs TRBV2 and TRBJ1-2; D possibly corresponds to TRBD1 (5 bases). Germline CDR1 is SNHLY and CDR2 is FYNNEI. Trimming removed 7 bases from V and 1 base from J, with 16 bases in between. This CDR3 spans 15 amino acids. CDR3 coding DNA: TGTGCCAGCACTTCCGATGGACAAATTAACTATGGCTACACCTTC. It encodes CASTSDGQINYGYTF.

This clone appeared a few times. CDR3 region: CASSTGTGGTWQFF. The CDR3, as DNA: TGTGCCAGCAGCACCGGGACAGGGGGCACTTGGCAGTTCTTC. J is TRBJ2-1 and V is TRBV6-6, with 12 bases lining up with TRBD1. From germline, CDR1 is MNHNY and CDR2 SVGAGI (reference sequence). V shed 6 bases, J shed 12 bases, and the junction held 9 bases outside the gene matches. The CDR3 spans 14 residues.

This clone was seen just once. The chain combines TRBV6-5 with TRBJ1-1; possible D gene TRBD1, 5 bases. CDR1 and CDR2 (germline): MNHEY, SVGAGI. The CDR3 is 15 residues long. V lost 4 bases and J lost 1, with 13 bases in between. CDR3 protein: CASSSPAGGNTEAFF. The DNA of the CDR3 is TGTGCCAGCAGTTCACCGGCGGGGGGGAACACTGAAGCTTTCTTT.

The rearrangement uses TRBV30 and TRBJ1-6; 9 bases map to TRBD1. This CDR3 is built from 15 residues. Trimming at V came to 6 bases and at J to 4 bases, leaving 7 bases not matched to a gene. The germline V gene has CDR1 GTSNPN and CDR2 SVGIG (reference sequence). CDR3 region: CACTGGEGYNSPLHF. The DNA for the CDR3 is TGTGCCTGTACAGGGGGCGAGGGTTATAATTCACCCCTCCACTTT.

The CDR3 DNA sequence: TGCGCCAGCAGCTTTACAGGGAAGGATTCACCCCTCCACTTT. This codes for CASSFTGKDSPLHF. The chain combines TRBV5-1 with TRBJ1-6, with D maybe TRBD1 (6 bases). Germline-derived CDR1 and CDR2 are SGHRS and YFSETQ. There are 14 residues in the CDR3. V dropped 2 bases and J dropped 8 bases, with 11 bases sitting between them.

This clone turned up a few times. The J gene is TRBJ1-1, the V gene TRBV3-1 (or the pseudogene TRBV3-2), with 7 bases that match TRBD1. V shed 1 base and J 7 bases; nucleotides not matched to a gene: 3. CDR1 LGHDT and CDR2 YNNKEL come from the germline V gene (reference sequence). The CDR3 is 13 residues long. This chain's CDR3 is CASSQVGGFEAFF. The CDR3 nucleotides read TGTGCCAGCAGCCAAGTAGGGGGCTTTGAAGCTTTCTTT.

This chain links TRBV19 with TRBJ1-3; tentatively, D is TRBD1 (6 bases). CDR1 is LNHDA, CDR2 SQIVND, per germline (reference sequence). CDR3 length equals 16 residues. Trimming shortened V by 4 bases and J by 0 bases, and 13 bases separated the two germline ends. CDR3: CASSTTTGTSGNTIYF. The CDR3 region has the DNA TGTGCCAGTAGTACCACTACAGGGACCTCTGGAAACACCATATATTTT.

This clone was observed a handful of times. V and J are TRBV18 and TRBJ1-5; TRBD1 aligns across 7 bases. The V and J ends lost 3 bases and 7 bases, in that order; junction bases with no gene match: 12. This CDR3 region has 16 residues. From germline, CDR1 is KGHSH and CDR2 LQKENI. The CDR3 spells CASSPIPGTEGQPQHF. The DNA for the CDR3 is TGTGCCAGCTCACCTATTCCCGGGACAGAGGGACAGCCCCAGCATTTT.

This clone was picked up a small number of times. The chain has TRBV7-9 and TRBJ1-4; tentative D call: TRBD1 (5 bases). Per germline, CDR1 SEHNR and CDR2 FQNEAQ (reference sequence). Trimming shortened V by 2 bases and J by 5 bases, and 15 bases separated the two germline ends. This CDR3 spans 16 amino acids. The CDR3 coding sequence is TGTGCCAGCAGCTTATATGGCGGGGCCAACAATGAAAAACTGTTTTTT. Its protein product is CASSLYGGANNEKLFF.

The CDR3 DNA reads as TGTGCCAGCAGCGAGGGGACTTTGCGGGGGGCAGATACGCAGTATTTT. This encodes CASSEGTLRGADTQYF. V usage is TRBV9 and J usage is TRBJ2-3; TRBD2 agrees at 8 bases. J was trimmed by 4 bases and V by 3 bases; bases with no gene match: 10. The CDR3 has 16 amino acids. From germline, CDR1 is SGDLS and CDR2 YYNGEE.